The clone carrying this T cell receptor beta chain was seen a handful of times. The record originates from a study of blood T cell repertoires in COVID-19. The method was immunoSEQ multiplex PCR; TCRdb's version includes in-frame clones alone and lacks a portion of them. The sample holds some 73,000 clones; roughly four fifths are singletons and the top ten take 28%. Trimming at V came to 5 bases and at J to 2 bases, leaving 3 bases not matched to a gene. The CDR3 has 14 amino acids. Germline V gene lookup returns CDR1 SGHVS and CDR2 FNYEAQ. The TCR sequence derives from a human donor in a cohort sampled during active COVID-19. The rearrangement joins TRBV7-6 to TRBJ2-3; 8 bases agree with TRBD1. The specimen sequenced was peripheral blood. CDR3: CASSRDRITDTQYF. The DNA for the CDR3 is TGTGCCAGCAGCCGGGACAGGATCACAGATACGCAGTATTTT.